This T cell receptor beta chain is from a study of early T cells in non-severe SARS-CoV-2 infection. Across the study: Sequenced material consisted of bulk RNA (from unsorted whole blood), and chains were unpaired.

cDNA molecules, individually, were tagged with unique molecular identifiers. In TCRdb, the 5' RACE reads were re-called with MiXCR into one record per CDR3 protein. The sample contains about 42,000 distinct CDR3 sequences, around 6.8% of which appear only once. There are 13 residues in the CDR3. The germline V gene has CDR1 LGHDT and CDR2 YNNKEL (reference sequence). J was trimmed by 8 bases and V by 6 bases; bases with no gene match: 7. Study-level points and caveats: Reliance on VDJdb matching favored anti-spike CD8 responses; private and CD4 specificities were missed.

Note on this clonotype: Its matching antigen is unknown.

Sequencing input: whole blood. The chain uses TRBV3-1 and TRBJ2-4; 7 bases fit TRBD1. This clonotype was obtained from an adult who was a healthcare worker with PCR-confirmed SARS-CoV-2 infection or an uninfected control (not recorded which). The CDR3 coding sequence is TGTGCCAGCAGGGAGACAGGGACGGACATTCAGTACTTC. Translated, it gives CASRETGTDIQYF.